A single T cell receptor (beta chain) is shown here with its context. Its antigen is not identified. This sample is drawn from a study of PD-1 blockade in classical Hodgkin lymphoma. Profiled with immunoSEQ multiplex PCR; TCRdb holds only in-frame clones, not every one. The table has about 19,000 clones, approximately 84% seen once. Following autologous stem cell transplantation, relapse occurred in every patient, and exposure to brentuximab vedotin varied. Study-level results: A reduction in baseline TCR diversity was reportedly seen in newly diagnosed patients relative to healthy donors.

The V end was cut by 1 base, the J end by 1 base, with 10 bases between. Germline V gene sequence: CDR1 LGHNA, CDR2 YSLEER. This CDR3 has 16 amino acids. The chain links TRBV4-3 to TRBJ2-2, with D tentatively TRBD1 (5 bases). Here the sequenced sample was peripheral blood mononuclear cells (PBMCs), taken at baseline. The receptor's source is a human donor with classical Hodgkin lymphoma. The CDR3 coding sequence is TGCGCCAGCAGCCAAGTGCCCCAGGGGAACACCGGGGAGCTGTTTTTT. This sequence encodes CASSQVPQGNTGELFF.